Shown below are 10 T cell receptor beta chains from a single sample sequenced in a study of T-cell memory formation after mild COVID-19. TCRdb independently ran MiXCR on the 5' RACE reads; one entry per CDR3 protein. Of approximately 490,000 distinct CDR3 sequences in the sample, around 20% were seen once. The sample consisted of PBMCs or a T cell subset sorted from them (not recorded which). All receptors come from an adult woman who had mild COVID-19 (a few samples of this study predate the infection). Cell type and time point are not known.

This clonotype was observed a few times. The chain combines TRBV7-2 with TRBJ1-5; possibly TRBD1 for D (5 bases). The CDR3 has 14 amino acids. Trimming removed 5 bases at V and 7 bases at J, with 15 bases between. Germline V gene lookup returns CDR1 SGHTA and CDR2 FQGNSA. The CDR3 DNA reads as TGTGCCAGCAGCCCATCCGGGGCCCGCCAGCCCCAGCATTTT. Its protein is CASSPSGARQPQHF.

The CDR3 sequence is CASSLRLAPYEQYF. The CDR3 DNA sequence: TGTGCCAGCAGCTTAAGGCTAGCGCCCTACGAGCAGTACTTC. The rearrangement joins TRBV11-1 to TRBJ2-7; perhaps TRBD2 as D (6 bases). V lost 2 bases and J 2 bases, leaving 10 bases between the germline ends. Germline V lookup: CDR1 SGHAT, CDR2 FQDESV (reference sequence). This CDR3 comprises 14 residues.

This clonotype came up a few times. The chain links TRBV29-1 to TRBJ1-1; 9 bases match TRBD1. With V trimmed by 4 bases and J by 5 bases, 8 bases remained unmatched. Per the germline V gene, CDR1 is SQVTM and CDR2 is ANQGSEA. This CDR3 has 14 residues. CDR3 amino acids: CSVVRRQGGTEAFF. In DNA form, the CDR3 reads TGCAGCGTTGTTCGTAGACAGGGGGGGACTGAAGCTTTCTTT. Full variable domain (missing parts from reference TRBV29-1 and TRBJ1-1): SAVISQKPSRDICQRGTSLTIQCQVDSQVTMMFWYRQQPGQSLTLIATANQGSEATYESGFVIDKFPISRPNLTFSTLTVSNMSPEDSSIYLCSVVRRQGGTEAFFGQGTRLTVV.

This chain joins TRBV7-2 and TRBJ2-5; no reliable D call. CDR1 SGHTA and CDR2 FQGNSA come from the germline V gene. This CDR3 region has 13 residues. Trimming removed 4 bases from V and 1 base from J, with 7 bases in between. CDR3 sequence (DNA): TGTGCCAGCAGCTCCCAGGCCCAAGAGACCCAGTACTTC. It translates to CASSSQAQETQYF. Full variable domain (missing parts from reference TRBV7-2 and TRBJ2-5): GAGVSQSPSNKVTEKGKDVELRCDPISGHTALYWYRQSLGQGLEFLIYFQGNSAPDKSGLPSDRFSAERTGGSVSTLTIQRTQQEDSAVYLCASSSQAQETQYFGPGTRLLVL.

The chain recombines TRBV10-3 with TRBJ2-5, with 7 bases identical to TRBD1. CDR3 size: 13 residues. Trimming at V came to 8 bases and at J to 5 bases, leaving 8 bases not matched to a gene. Germline CDR1 ENHRY, CDR2 SYGVKD. The chain's CDR3 is CAIGTGVTETQYF. As DNA, the CDR3 is TGTGCCATCGGAACAGGGGTTACGGAGACCCAGTACTTC.

V gene TRBV20-1 combines with J gene TRBJ1-2; 8 bases line up with TRBD1. Per germline, CDR1 DFQATT and CDR2 SNEGSKA (reference sequence). Trimming removed 3 bases from V and 5 bases from J; junction bases left unmatched: 5. The CDR3 consists of 13 residues. Here the CDR3 DNA reads TGCAGTGCTAGCCAGGGGGCGGTATATGGCTACACCTTC. Translating it yields CSASQGAVYGYTF.

This chain joins TRBV12-3 or TRBV12-4 and TRBJ1-1, with D uncertain. The CDR3 contains 14 residues. V dropped 3 bases and J dropped 2 bases, with 10 bases sitting between them. The CDR3 coding sequence is TGTGCCAGCAGTTTTCGCCCACAAAACACTGAAGCTTTCTTT. As protein: CASSFRPQNTEAFF.

This clonotype showed up just a few times. The V and J genes are TRBV4-2 and TRBJ2-1, with no clear D. Trimming removed 0 bases at V and 9 bases at J, with 3 bases between. CDR1 and CDR2 from the germline V gene are LGHNA and YNFKEQ. The CDR3 contains 11 residues. The CDR3 nucleotides read TGTGCCAGCAGCCAAGACGCTGAGCAGTTCTTC. Its translation is CASSQDAEQFF.

The table lists this clonotype with a few counts. The V call is TRBV7-9, the J call TRBJ1-5; TRBD1 is a possible D gene (6 bases). The CDR3 loop spans 15 amino acids. Deletions cut 5 bases from V and 3 bases from J, with 14 bases between. The germline V gene encodes CDR1 SEHNR and CDR2 FQNEAQ (reference sequence). CDR3 sequence reads: CASSQGFSLNQPQHF. CDR3 coding DNA: TGTGCCAGCAGCCAGGGGTTCTCCCTCAATCAGCCCCAGCATTTT.

This clonotype has a count of ten or more. The rearrangement joins TRBV4-3 to TRBJ2-7, with D possibly TRBD2 on 6 matching bases. Deletions cut 0 bases from V and 4 bases from J, with 19 bases between. The CDR3 extends over 17 amino acids. Germline V gene data show CDR1 as LGHNA and CDR2 as YSLEER. The CDR3 sequence is CASSQDLAGGKVYEQYF. CDR3 sequence (DNA): TGCGCCAGCAGCCAAGATCTCGCCGGCGGGAAGGTTTACGAGCAGTACTTC.